The 5 T cell receptor beta chains below were found in one sample sequenced in a study of T cells in Graves' hyperthyroidism and ophthalmopathy. Amplified TCR beta CDR3 regions derived from RNA transcripts. The HTBI primer set was used in a first-round RT-PCR of the TCR CDR3. In TCRdb, the multiplex PCR reads were re-called with MiXCR into one record per CDR3 protein. The repertoire holds hundreds of thousands of distinct CDR3 sequences, 13% to 15% seen once, with under 25% in the top ten. Sample: blood. The receptors were gathered from a woman between 55 and 75 years old with Graves' ophthalmopathy.

The CDR3 protein is CATSRDGGLSYNEQFF. CDR3 sequence (DNA): TGTGCCACCAGCAGAGATGGAGGGCTATCCTACAATGAGCAGTTCTTC. The chain couples TRBV15 to TRBJ2-1; TRBD2 might be the D (6 bases). CDR1 is LNHNV and CDR2 is YYDKDF in the germline V gene (reference sequence). The CDR3 has 16 residues. Between the trimmed V and J ends, which lost 0 bases and 1 base, there was a span of 10 bases.

In this sample, this clonotype turned up many times. The chain combines TRBV10-3 with TRBJ1-1; the D gene is possibly TRBD1 (5 bases). Germline assignment: CDR1 ENHRY and CDR2 SYGVKD. This CDR3 contains 14 residues. V dropped 5 bases and J dropped 1 base, with 11 bases sitting between them. The CDR3 nucleotides read TGTGCCATCAGTCTGTCGACAGCGAACACTGAAGCTTTCTTT. Translating gives CAISLSTANTEAFF.

The table lists this clonotype with many counts. The J gene is TRBJ2-7, the V gene TRBV10-1; maybe TRBD2 (6 bases). Germline V gene sequence: CDR1 WNHNN, CDR2 SYGVQD (reference sequence). The germline V and J ends were trimmed by 2 bases and 3 bases, with 14 bases remaining between them. This CDR3 is 15 amino acids long. In nucleotides, the CDR3 is TGCGCCAGCAGTGAGGGTGGAGCGGGCAACTACGAGCAGTACTTC. This gives the protein CASSEGGAGNYEQYF.

This clonotype has more than one count but fewer than ten. As DNA, the CDR3 is TGTGCCAGTAGTGGACAGTTTGGGGATACGCAGTATTTT. Translating it yields CASSGQFGDTQYF. The V call is TRBV19, the J call TRBJ2-3; perhaps TRBD1 as D (6 bases). V was clipped by 5 bases and J by 6 bases, with 12 bases between them. This CDR3 has 13 residues. Looked up from germline, CDR1 is LNHDA and CDR2 is SQIVND (reference sequence).

This clonotype was observed at least ten times. In DNA form, the CDR3 reads TGCGCCAGCAGCCAAGATTCAGTAGTCCCCGGGGAGCTGTTTTTT. Protein: CASSQDSVVPGELFF. The chain uses TRBV4-1 and TRBJ2-2; D unclear. The CDR3 is made up of 15 amino acids. Trimming left V 0 bases short and J 6 bases short, with 11 bases between. Germline assignment: CDR1 MGHRA and CDR2 YSYEKL.